The rows below give T cell receptor beta chains drawn from one sample of a study of PD-1 blockade in classical Hodgkin lymphoma. Libraries were prepared by immunoSEQ multiplex PCR; TCRdb keeps only in-frame clonotypes and omits some of them. This sample has 17,000 or so clones, with less than 75% found just once. Material: peripheral blood mononuclear cells (PBMCs), obtained before the fourth cycle of nivolumab. All receptors come from a human donor with classical Hodgkin lymphoma. Each CDR3 is given without its conserved first and last residue.

j_call: TRBJ1-5
v_call: TRBV19
cdr3_aa: ASSRGGQIFLQPQH

j_call: TRBJ2-1
v_call: TRBV27
cdr3_aa: ASTPLGQSNEQF

j_call: TRBJ1-2
v_call: TRBV4-1
cdr3_aa: ASSQDLAKYGYT

j_call: TRBJ1-4
v_call: TRBV11-2
cdr3_aa: ASSLWDRDNEKLF

j_call: TRBJ1-4
v_call: TRBV4-2
cdr3_aa: ASSPDSVNEKLF

j_call: TRBJ2-1
v_call: TRBV9
cdr3_aa: ASSPEVGSYNEQF

j_call: TRBJ1-1
v_call: TRBV11-1
cdr3_aa: ASSPGAEAF

j_call: TRBJ2-1
v_call: TRBV27
cdr3_aa: ASSPFAGENNEQF

j_call: TRBJ2-1
v_call: TRBV6-4
cdr3_aa: ASSEDTYNEQF

j_call: TRBJ2-2
v_call: TRBV2
cdr3_aa: ASSLTSGRPTGELF

j_call: TRBJ1-5
v_call: TRBV9
cdr3_aa: ASSATAYSNQPQH

j_call: TRBJ2-5
v_call: TRBV18
cdr3_aa: ASSQIGTVKETQY

j_call: TRBJ1-5
v_call: TRBV6-1
cdr3_aa: ASSWDVSNQPQH

j_call: TRBJ2-3
v_call: TRBV7-9
cdr3_aa: ASSPGLAGVGPTDTQY

j_call: TRBJ2-1
v_call: TRBV28
cdr3_aa: ASSYSLNEQF

j_call: TRBJ2-2
v_call: TRBV2
cdr3_aa: ASRPTVTGELF

j_call: TRBJ2-3
v_call: TRBV30
cdr3_aa: AWRVQAVGTDTQY

j_call: TRBJ2-3
v_call: TRBV5-1
cdr3_aa: ASSTSGAGADTQY

j_call: TRBJ2-5
v_call: TRBV27
cdr3_aa: ASSLRASGSPETQY

j_call: TRBJ1-1
v_call: TRBV4-1
cdr3_aa: ASSQARGLTLNTEAF

j_call: TRBJ2-5
v_call: TRBV19
cdr3_aa: ASSITPGETQY

j_call: TRBJ2-7
v_call: TRBV6-6
cdr3_aa: ASRRLAGVSSYEQY

j_call: TRBJ2-7
v_call: TRBV2
cdr3_aa: ASSFWGQSSYEQY

j_call: TRBJ2-1
v_call: TRBV5-5
cdr3_aa: ASSFRTSGYNEQF

j_call: TRBJ2-5
v_call: TRBV7-9
cdr3_aa: ASKGHNQETQY

j_call: TRBJ1-4
v_call: TRBV10-3
cdr3_aa: AISDRGGEKLF

j_call: TRBJ2-5
v_call: TRBV28
cdr3_aa: ASTAHEKGTQY

j_call: TRBJ1-4
v_call: TRBV5-1
cdr3_aa: ASSDGIASNEKLF

j_call: TRBJ2-2
v_call: TRBV5-1
cdr3_aa: ASSETMSNTGELF

j_call: TRBJ2-1
v_call: TRBV5-4
cdr3_aa: ASSLEGSGSYNEQF

j_call: TRBJ2-2
v_call: TRBV28
cdr3_aa: ASSFNPGQASNTGELF

j_call: TRBJ1-4
v_call: TRBV5-1
cdr3_aa: AIIPDEKLF

j_call: TRBJ2-1
v_call: TRBV19
cdr3_aa: ASTSTGSSYNEQF

j_call: TRBJ1-1
v_call: TRBV18
cdr3_aa: ASTGTGRMNTEAF

j_call: TRBJ1-1
v_call: TRBV4-1
cdr3_aa: ASSQGKGGSTEAF

j_call: TRBJ2-3
v_call: TRBV4-2
cdr3_aa: ASSRGEGRDTQY

j_call: TRBJ2-1
v_call: TRBV7-9
cdr3_aa: ASSFLAGAVYNEQF

j_call: TRBJ1-1
v_call: TRBV27
cdr3_aa: ASSLKGRTEAF

j_call: TRBJ2-7
v_call: TRBV7-3
cdr3_aa: ASSRGTGEGYEQY

j_call: TRBJ2-2
v_call: TRBV19
cdr3_aa: ASSITGNTGELF

j_call: TRBJ2-4
v_call: TRBV9
cdr3_aa: ASSPGGNIQY

j_call: TRBJ2-5
v_call: TRBV5-6
cdr3_aa: ASSGPGRQETQY

j_call: TRBJ1-1
v_call: TRBV30
cdr3_aa: AWSDGTEAF

j_call: TRBJ1-1
v_call: TRBV11-2
cdr3_aa: ASSHGTGTTEAF